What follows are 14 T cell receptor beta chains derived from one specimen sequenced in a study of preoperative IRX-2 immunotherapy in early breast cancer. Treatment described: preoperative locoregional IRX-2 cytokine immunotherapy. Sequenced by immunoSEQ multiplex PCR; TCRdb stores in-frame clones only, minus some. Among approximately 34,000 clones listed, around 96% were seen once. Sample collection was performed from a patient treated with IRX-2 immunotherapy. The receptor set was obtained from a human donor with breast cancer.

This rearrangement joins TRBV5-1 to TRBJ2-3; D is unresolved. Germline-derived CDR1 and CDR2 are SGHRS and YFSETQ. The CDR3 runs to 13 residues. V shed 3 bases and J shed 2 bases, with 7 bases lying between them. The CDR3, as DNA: TGCGCCAGCAGCTCGCCTAACACAGATACGCAGTATTTT. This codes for CASSSPNTDTQYF.

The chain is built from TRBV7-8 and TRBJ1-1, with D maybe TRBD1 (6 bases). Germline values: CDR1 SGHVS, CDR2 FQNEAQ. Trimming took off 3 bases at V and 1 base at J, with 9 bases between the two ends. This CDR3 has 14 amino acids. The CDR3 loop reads CASSFRTENTEAFF. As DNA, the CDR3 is TGTGCCAGCAGCTTTAGGACAGAGAACACTGAAGCTTTCTTT.

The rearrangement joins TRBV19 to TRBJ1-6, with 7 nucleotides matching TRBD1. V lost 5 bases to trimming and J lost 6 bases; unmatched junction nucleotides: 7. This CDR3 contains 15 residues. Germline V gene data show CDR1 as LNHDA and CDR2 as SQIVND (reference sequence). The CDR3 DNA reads TGTGCCAGTAGTGACCGGGACAGCCCTAATTCACCCCTCCACTTT. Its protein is CASSDRDSPNSPLHF. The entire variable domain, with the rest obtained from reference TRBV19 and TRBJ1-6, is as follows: DGGITQSPKYLFRKEGQNVTLSCEQNLNHDAMYWYRQDPGQGLRLIYYSQIVNDFQKGDIAEGYSVSREKKESFPLTVTSAQKNPTAFYLCASSDRDSPNSPLHFGNGTRLTVT.

The CDR3 DNA follows: TGTGCCAGCAGCCCCCGGGGGCAAATTGGGACCCAGTACTTC. It yields the protein CASSPRGQIGTQYF. This chain uses TRBV7-8 with TRBJ2-5; D may correspond to TRBD1 or TRBD2 (6 bases each). V lost 5 bases and J lost 7, with 17 bases in between. This CDR3 contains 14 residues. Germline assignment: CDR1 SGHVS and CDR2 FQNEAQ.

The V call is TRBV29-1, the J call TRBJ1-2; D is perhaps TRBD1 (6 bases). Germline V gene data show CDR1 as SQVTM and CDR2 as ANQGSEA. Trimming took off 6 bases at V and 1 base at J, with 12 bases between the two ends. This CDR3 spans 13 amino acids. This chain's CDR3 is CSVRTAHNYGYTF. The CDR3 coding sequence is TGCAGCGTGCGGACAGCTCATAACTATGGCTACACCTTC.

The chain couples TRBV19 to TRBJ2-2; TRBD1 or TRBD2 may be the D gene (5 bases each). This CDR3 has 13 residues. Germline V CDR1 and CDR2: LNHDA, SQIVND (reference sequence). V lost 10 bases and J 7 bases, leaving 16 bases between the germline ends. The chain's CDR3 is CATSSGTGGELFF. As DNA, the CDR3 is TGTGCCACCTCTTCCGGGACGGGCGGGGAGCTGTTTTTT.

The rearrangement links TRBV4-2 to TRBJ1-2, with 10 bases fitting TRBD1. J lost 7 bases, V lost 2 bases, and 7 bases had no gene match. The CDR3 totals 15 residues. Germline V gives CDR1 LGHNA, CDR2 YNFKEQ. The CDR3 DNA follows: TGTGCCAGCAGCCAACCGGACAGGGGGGCTTCTGGCTACACCTTC. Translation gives CASSQPDRGASGYTF.

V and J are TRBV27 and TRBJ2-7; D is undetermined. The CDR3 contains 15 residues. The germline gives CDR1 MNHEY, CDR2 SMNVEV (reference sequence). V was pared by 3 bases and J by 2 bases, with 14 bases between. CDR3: CASSLSSPEPYEQYF. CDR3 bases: TGTGCCAGCAGTTTGAGCAGCCCCGAACCCTACGAGCAGTACTTC.

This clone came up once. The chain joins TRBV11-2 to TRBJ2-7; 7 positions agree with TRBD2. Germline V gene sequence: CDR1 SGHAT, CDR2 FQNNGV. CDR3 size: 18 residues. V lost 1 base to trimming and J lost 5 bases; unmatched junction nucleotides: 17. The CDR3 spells CASSLVGLGGRNWDEQYF. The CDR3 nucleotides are TGTGCCAGCAGCTTAGTGGGTCTCGGCGGGAGAAATTGGGACGAGCAGTACTTC. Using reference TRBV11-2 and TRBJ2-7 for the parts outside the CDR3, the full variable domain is EAGVAQSPRYKIIEKRQSVAFWCNPISGHATLYWYQQILGQGPKLLIQFQNNGVVDDSQLPKDRFSAERLKGVDSTLKIQPAKLEDSAVYLCASSLVGLGGRNWDEQYFGPGTRLTVT.

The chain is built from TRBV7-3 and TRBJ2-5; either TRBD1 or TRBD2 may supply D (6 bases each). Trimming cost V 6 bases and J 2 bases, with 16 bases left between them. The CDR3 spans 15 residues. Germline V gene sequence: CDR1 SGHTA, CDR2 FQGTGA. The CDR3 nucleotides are TGTGCCAGCAGGCCCGGAGGGGGGCAGCAAGAGACCCAGTACTTC. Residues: CASRPGGGQQETQYF.

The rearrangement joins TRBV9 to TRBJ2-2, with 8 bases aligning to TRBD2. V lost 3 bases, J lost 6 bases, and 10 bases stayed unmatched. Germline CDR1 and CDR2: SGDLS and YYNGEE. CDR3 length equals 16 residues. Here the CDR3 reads CASSAYPGLAPGELFF. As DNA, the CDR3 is TGTGCCAGCAGCGCGTACCCCGGACTAGCTCCCGGGGAGCTGTTTTTT.

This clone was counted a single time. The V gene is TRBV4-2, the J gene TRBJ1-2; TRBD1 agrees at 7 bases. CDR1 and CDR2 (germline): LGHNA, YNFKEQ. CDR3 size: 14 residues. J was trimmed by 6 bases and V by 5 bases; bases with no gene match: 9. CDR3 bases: TGTGCCAGCAGCGAAAGAGGAGGGGGCAATGGCTACACCTTC. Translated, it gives CASSERGGGNGYTF.

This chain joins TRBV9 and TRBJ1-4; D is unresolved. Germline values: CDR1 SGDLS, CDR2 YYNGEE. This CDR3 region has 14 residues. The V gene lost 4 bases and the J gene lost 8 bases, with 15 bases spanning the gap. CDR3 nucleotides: TGTGCCAGCAGCCGCCACGGCGGTGAGGAAAAACTGTTTTTT. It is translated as CASSRHGGEEKLFF.

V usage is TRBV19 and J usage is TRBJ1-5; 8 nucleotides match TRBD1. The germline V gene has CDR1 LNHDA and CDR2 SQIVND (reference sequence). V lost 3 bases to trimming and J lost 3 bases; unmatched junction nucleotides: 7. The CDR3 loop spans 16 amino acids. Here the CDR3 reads CASSIGTGRPNQPQHF. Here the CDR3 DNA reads TGTGCCAGTAGTATTGGGACAGGCCGCCCCAATCAGCCCCAGCATTTT.